The sequence of this TCR beta chain was determined in a study of blood T cells in healthy people across ages. There are 15 residues in the CDR3. Trimming at V came to 5 bases and at J to 5 bases, leaving 10 bases not matched to a gene. This clonotype was seen ten or more times. A second PCR, run for about 7 to 11 cycles, used a sample-barcoded 5' primer plus a J-beta primer mix. MiXCR was run by TCRdb on the 5' RACE reads, yielding one entry per CDR3 protein. The sample has roughly 500,000 distinct CDR3 sequences, 24% seen once. These data are also associated with another study on T cells of mothers and their children. As that study records: Samples were obtained from a few healthy Caucasian mothers and their six children.

This receptor was taken from a boy aged 5-17 years in good health. Sequenced: blood. This chain uses TRBV12-3 or TRBV12-4 with TRBJ2-7; 9 bases are shared with TRBD1. This CDR3 reads CASSHPGQGSHEQYF. The CDR3 nucleotides read TGTGCCAGCAGTCACCCGGGACAGGGCTCACACGAGCAGTACTTC.